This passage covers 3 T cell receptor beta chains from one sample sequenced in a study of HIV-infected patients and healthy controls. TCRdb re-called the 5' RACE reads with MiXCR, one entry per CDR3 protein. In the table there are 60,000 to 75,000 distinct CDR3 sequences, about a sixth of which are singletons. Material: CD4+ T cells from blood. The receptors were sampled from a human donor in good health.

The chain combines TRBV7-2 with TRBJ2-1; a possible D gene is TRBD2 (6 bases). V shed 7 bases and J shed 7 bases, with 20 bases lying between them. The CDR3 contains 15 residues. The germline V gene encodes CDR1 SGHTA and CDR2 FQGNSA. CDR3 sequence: CASTRSGYGRNEQFF. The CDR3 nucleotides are TGTGCCAGCACCAGGAGCGGTTATGGGAGGAATGAGCAGTTCTTC.

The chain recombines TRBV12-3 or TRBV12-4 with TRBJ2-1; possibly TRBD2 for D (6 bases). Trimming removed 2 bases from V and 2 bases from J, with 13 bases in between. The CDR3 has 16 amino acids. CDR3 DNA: TGTGCCAGCAGTTTATTGTCCGGGGGAACCTACAATGAGCAGTTCTTC. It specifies CASSLLSGGTYNEQFF.

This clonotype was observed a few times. For the CDR3, the DNA is TGTGCCAGCAGCTTAGCTTGGCAGACAAACACCGGGGAGCTGTTTTTT. This encodes CASSLAWQTNTGELFF. V usage is TRBV11-2 and J usage is TRBJ2-2; D remains ambiguous. V lost 1 base to trimming and J lost 2 bases, with 11 bases between them. Germline CDR1 SGHAT, CDR2 FQNNGV. The CDR3 loop spans 16 amino acids.